Presented here are 17 T cell receptor beta chains from one specimen sequenced in a study of cytomegalovirus exposure and HLA in healthy donors. PCR primers comprised 60 Vbeta and 13 Jbeta primers. Sequencing used immunoSEQ multiplex PCR; TCRdb keeps in-frame clones, though not all of them. Of around 90,000 clones in the sample, around four fifths were seen once. The specimen was PBMCs. All receptors come from a woman aged 40 to 49 in good health and CMV-seronegative.

The chain links TRBV6-5 to TRBJ2-7; TRBD2 agrees at 10 bases. After removal of 5 bases from V and 3 bases from J, the junction contained 7 bases not matched to a gene. Germline V gene data show CDR1 as MNHEY and CDR2 as SVGAGI. This CDR3 has 15 residues. The CDR3 reads CASSNLAGVSYEQYF. In DNA, the CDR3 is TGTGCCAGCAGTAATCTAGCGGGAGTAAGCTACGAGCAGTACTTC.

This chain uses TRBV15 with TRBJ2-7; 9 bases match TRBD2. The CDR3 consists of 15 residues. The V segment lost 0 bases and the J segment 3 bases; nucleotides outside the gene matches: 3. CDR1 is LNHNV and CDR2 is YYDKDF in the germline V gene (reference sequence). CDR3 DNA sequence: TGTGCCACCAGCAGAGAGGCTAGCGGGGTCTACGAGCAGTACTTC. It is translated as CATSREASGVYEQYF.

This clone was observed a few times. The chain employs TRBV29-1 and TRBJ1-1, with 9 bases identical to TRBD1. J lost 4 bases, V lost 4 bases, and 1 base had no gene match. The CDR3 length is 12 residues. Germline CDR1 SQVTM, CDR2 ANQGSEA. The chain's CDR3 is CSVGQGGTEAFF. CDR3 nucleotides: TGCAGCGTTGGACAGGGGGGCACTGAAGCTTTCTTT.

This clone occurred once. The rearrangement links TRBV5-1 to TRBJ1-2, with 8 bases matching TRBD1. With V trimmed by 4 bases and J by 6 bases, 8 bases remained unmatched. This CDR3 comprises 14 residues. Germline V CDR1 and CDR2: SGHRS, YFSETQ. The CDR3 loop reads CASSPGQGGNGYTF. Here the CDR3 DNA reads TGCGCCAGCAGCCCTGGACAGGGAGGAAATGGCTACACCTTC.

This chain connects TRBV28 to TRBJ1-1; D remains ambiguous. This CDR3 spans 14 amino acids. With 7 bases removed from V and 0 bases from J, the gap between germline ends came to 12 bases. The germline V gene has CDR1 MDHEN and CDR2 SYDVKM. CDR3 sequence (DNA): TGTGCCAGCACCCCTAGCTTTTTGAACACTGAAGCTTTCTTT. Protein sequence: CASTPSFLNTEAFF.

The chain uses TRBV5-1 and TRBJ2-1, with 9 bases aligning to TRBD2. Trimming took 0 bases from V and 6 from J; bases not matched to a gene: 7. The CDR3 covers 16 residues. Germline assignment: CDR1 SGHRS and CDR2 YFSETQ. CDR3 DNA sequence: TGCGCCAGCAGCTTGGAGGCAGCGGGAGGTTTCAATGAGCAGTTCTTC. This sequence encodes CASSLEAAGGFNEQFF.

The V call is TRBV7-8, the J call TRBJ1-2; possible D gene TRBD1, 6 bases. With 2 bases removed from V and 4 bases from J, the gap between germline ends came to 23 bases. Per germline, CDR1 SGHVS and CDR2 FQNEAQ. The CDR3 spans 18 residues. The CDR3 sequence: CASSLRDGQNIRIYGYTF. The CDR3 DNA is TGTGCCAGCAGCTTACGCGACGGACAGAACATAAGAATCTATGGCTACACCTTC. Filled out from reference TRBV7-8 and TRBJ1-2, the complete variable domain reads GAGVSQSPRYKVAKRGQDVALRCDPISGHVSLFWYQQALGQGPEFLTYFQNEAQLDKSGLPSDRFFAERPEGSVSTLKIQRTQQEDSAVYLCASSLRDGQNIRIYGYTFGSGTRLTVV.

J is TRBJ2-3 and V is TRBV7-9; D perhaps matches TRBD1 (6 bases). Deletions cut 5 bases from V and 1 base from J, with 13 bases between. Per the germline V gene, CDR1 is SEHNR and CDR2 is FQNEAQ (reference sequence). The CDR3 has 15 amino acids. CDR3 sequence: CASSKNRERTDTQYF. Here the CDR3 DNA reads TGTGCCAGCAGCAAAAACAGGGAACGCACAGATACGCAGTATTTT.

This clone was counted a few times. This chain joins TRBV4-2 and TRBJ1-2, with D unclear. Between the trimmed V and J ends, which lost 4 bases and 4 bases, there was a span of 22 bases. The CDR3 sequence is 17 residues long. Germline CDR1 LGHNA, CDR2 YNFKEQ. CDR3 in amino acids: CASSPREGRGKSYGYTF. The CDR3 DNA reads as TGTGCCAGCAGCCCCCGGGAGGGTCGAGGAAAAAGCTATGGCTACACCTTC.

CDR3 in DNA: TGTGCCAGCAGCCTAGGGACTAGCGGGAGATATAGCACAGATACGCAGTATTTT. It codes for CASSLGTSGRYSTDTQYF. The chain recombines TRBV7-2 with TRBJ2-3; 14 nucleotides align to TRBD2. CDR3 length equals 18 residues. CDR1 is SGHTA and CDR2 is FQGNSA in the germline V gene. The V segment lost 5 bases and the J segment 0 bases; nucleotides outside the gene matches: 7.

This clone was counted once. The genes are TRBV19 and TRBJ2-1; 7 bases are shared with TRBD2. With V trimmed by 2 bases and J by 8 bases, 12 bases remained unmatched. Germline assignment: CDR1 LNHDA and CDR2 SQIVND (reference sequence). The CDR3 consists of 16 residues. CDR3 amino acids: CASSIYQGRGVDEQFF. The CDR3 bases are TGTGCCAGTAGTATATATCAGGGTCGGGGGGTCGATGAGCAGTTCTTC.

This clone was found a few times. The V gene is TRBV11-3, the J gene TRBJ2-7; TRBD2 aligns across 8 bases. This CDR3 is built from 13 residues. Unmatched junction bases numbered 4, after V lost 4 bases and J lost 5 bases. CDR1 and CDR2 (germline): SGHNT, YENEEA. As DNA, the CDR3 is TGTGCCAGCAGCTCGGGACTAGGGAACGAGCAGTACTTC. It specifies CASSSGLGNEQYF.

This chain links TRBV28 with TRBJ1-2; the match to TRBD1 covers 8 bases. CDR3 length: 17 residues. Losses at the gene ends were 3 bases for V and 4 bases for J; bases not matched to a gene: 13. Germline V CDR1 and CDR2: MDHEN, SYDVKM. In DNA form, the CDR3 reads TGTGCCAGCAGTTTGGTTGGACAGGGATCGGAGATCTATGGCTACACCTTC. It codes for CASSLVGQGSEIYGYTF.

The V and J genes are TRBV30 and TRBJ2-5; D not certain. The end of the DNA fits TRBJ2-7 better, so the J call may be wrong. Germline-derived CDR1 and CDR2 are GTSNPN and SVGIG (reference sequence). The CDR3 has 14 residues. The CDR3 region is CAWSVLSVPYEQYF. The CDR3 DNA reads as TGTGCCTGGAGTGTACTGTCTGTACCCTACGAGCAGTACTTC.

The chain combines TRBV6-4 with TRBJ2-3; D may be TRBD1 (6 bases). This CDR3 region has 17 residues. V shed 2 bases and J shed 4 bases, with 19 bases lying between them. Germline CDR1 MRHNA, CDR2 SNTAGT. The CDR3 reads CASSDTGRGGSADTQYF. CDR3 bases: TGTGCCAGCAGTGACACCGGCAGGGGCGGATCAGCAGATACGCAGTATTTT.

This chain connects TRBV18 to TRBJ2-3, with TRBD2 matching over 16 bases. This CDR3 has 16 amino acids. Looked up from germline, CDR1 is KGHSH and CDR2 is LQKENI. The V segment lost 5 bases and the J segment 8 bases; nucleotides outside the gene matches: 7. The CDR3 sequence: CASSSGLAGGPGTQYF. DNA for the CDR3: TGTGCCAGCTCATCGGGACTAGCGGGAGGGCCAGGTACGCAGTATTTT.

This rearrangement joins TRBV27 to TRBJ2-3; D possibly corresponds to TRBD2 (6 bases). CDR3 size: 14 residues. Trimming shortened V by 6 bases and J by 0 bases, and 10 bases separated the two germline ends. Germline CDR1 reads MNHEY; CDR2 reads SMNVEV (reference sequence). In DNA, the CDR3 is TGTGCCAGCAGGTATAGCGGTAGCACAGATACGCAGTATTTT. This sequence encodes CASRYSGSTDTQYF.